This TCR beta chain came from a study of shared clonotypes between healthy human individuals. From CD4+ cells came CD45RA+ naive and CD45RA-negative memory subsets. To note about this clone: Its antigen is unknown.

V shed 5 bases, J shed 4 bases, and the junction held 6 bases outside the gene matches. CDR3 size: 15 residues. Germline V gene sequence: CDR1 LNHDA, CDR2 SQIVND (reference sequence). Every subset had its genomic DNA shared out evenly among several immunoSEQ plates. Method: immunoSEQ multiplex PCR; TCRdb's copy keeps in-frame clones and lacks some. The sample consists of 2.3 million or so clones, approximately 93% of them appearing once. Findings and limits, study-wide: Relative to memory subsets, naive subsets generally showed larger estimated richness.

The J gene is TRBJ2-2, the V gene TRBV19; 8 bases align to TRBD2. The sequencing input was naive CD4+ T cells from PBMCs. The sample's subset: CD45RA+ positively selected. This clonotype was obtained from a man between 18 and 29 years old in good health. Some clones in this sample may be carry-over from other donors' samples. The CDR3: CASSPGGRGTGELFF. The CDR3 nucleotides are TGTGCCAGTAGTCCGGGGGGGCGAGGCACCGGGGAGCTGTTTTTT.